The rows below give T cell receptor beta chains drawn from one sample of a study of early T cells in non-severe SARS-CoV-2 infection. Using its own MiXCR run on the 5' RACE reads, TCRdb lists one record per CDR3 protein. The table shows 50,000 to 70,000 distinct CDR3 sequences, with about 6% occurring only once. Specimen: whole blood, collected at baseline. These receptors all come from an adult who was a healthcare worker with PCR-confirmed SARS-CoV-2 infection or an uninfected control (not recorded which). Each CDR3 is given with its conserved first and last residue. D genes are given only for firm matches. Clone size appears in some rows only: once, few, many, or a class for an expanded clone.

size	J	D	V	DNA	CDR3
many	TRBJ2-1	TRBD2	TRBV7-2	TGTGCCAGCAGCTCAGGACTAGCGGGGAAAAATGAGCAGTTCTTC	CASSSGLAGKNEQFF
many	TRBJ2-1	TRBD1	TRBV7-6	TGTGCCAGCAGCTCGACAGGGTACAATGAGCAGTTCTTC	CASSSTGYNEQFF
few	TRBJ1-4	TRBD1	TRBV3-1	TGTGCCAGCAGCCTGGGACAGGGGTTAACGGGGGAAAAACTGTTTTTT	CASSLGQGLTGEKLFF
-	TRBJ2-4	TRBD2	TRBV28	TGTGCCAGCAGTCCCATGCAGAGGGAGGGTACTTTAGCCAAAAACATTCAGTACTTC	CASSPMQREGTLAKNIQYF
-	TRBJ2-3	-	TRBV12-3/TRBV12-4	TGTGCCAGCAGTTGGGGGCTCACAGATACGCAGTATTTT	CASSWGLTDTQYF
many	TRBJ2-7	-	TRBV10-2	TGCGCCAGCTATAAGTACGAGCAGTACTTC	CASYKYEQYF
many	TRBJ2-1	-	TRBV4-3	TGCGCCAGCAGCCAAGAACTAGGAGGTCGTGAGCAGTTCTTC	CASSQELGGREQFF
many	TRBJ1-5	-	TRBV19	TGTGCCAGTAGTATGGCCGGGGGCCGGGTTTATAGCAATCAGCCCCAGCATTTT	CASSMAGGRVYSNQPQHF
many	TRBJ1-1	-	TRBV6-1	TGTGCCAGCAGCACAGGGCCGTGGACTGAAGCTTTCTTT	CASSTGPWTEAFF
-	TRBJ2-3	TRBD1	TRBV7-6	TGTGCCAGCACCCCCGGGACAGGCGGACTCACAGATACGCAGTATTTT	CASTPGTGGLTDTQYF
many	TRBJ2-2	-	TRBV21-1	TGTGCCAGCAGCAAAGGGGTGGTAGCGGTTTGTTTATCCGGGGAGCTGTTTTTT	CASSKGVVAVCLSGELFF
many	TRBJ2-2	-	TRBV7-2	TGTGCCAGCAGCTTAGAGGATGGGACCGGGGAGCTGTTTTTT	CASSLEDGTGELFF
-	TRBJ1-5	-	TRBV19	TGTGCCAGTAGTGTTGGACAGTACAATCAGCCCCAGCATTTT	CASSVGQYNQPQHF
many	TRBJ1-6	TRBD1	TRBV6-5	TGTGCCAGCAGTTACTCCGGGACAGTGACTTCACCCCTCCACTTT	CASSYSGTVTSPLHF
-	TRBJ2-3	TRBD2	TRBV29-1	TGCAGCGGAAGGACCCTAGCGGGAGGCCCAGATACGCAGTATTTT	CSGRTLAGGPDTQYF
many	TRBJ2-3	TRBD2	TRBV20-1	TGCAGTGCTAGCCCCACTAGCGGGTCAGATACGCAGTATTTT	CSASPTSGSDTQYF